This note documents a single T cell receptor beta chain sequence. Its antigen remains unknown. These data are taken from a study of Ad26.COV2.S vaccination and SARS-CoV-2 variants. Study details: Of the COV1001 trial arms, the Ad26.COV2.S arm included the donor. Study-wide points: Substantial breadth was reported for post-vaccination spike-specific CD8+ and CD4+ T cells.

Noted treatment: 15 to 20 received Ad26.COV2.S at low or high dose, single or two shots; about 5 received placebo; per-sample allocation not given. Collection of samples fell on day 63 after the first vaccine or placebo injection. Boston hosted the donor, who was an adult aged 18-55 years. In the vaccine, an Ad26 vector expressed the SARS-CoV-2 spike of the Wuhan strain. The protocol was immunoSEQ multiplex PCR, while the TCRdb copy is restricted to in-frame clones and leaves out a portion. The repertoire has about 680,000 clones, around 90% of them found once; the top ten carry over 1.3%. The CDR3 has 14 amino acids.

The chain joins TRBV21-1 to TRBJ2-4; the D call TRBD1 from the table was never checked on the DNA. TRBV21-1 is termed a pseudogene. The TCR originated in a person between 18 and 60 years old who received the Ad26.COV2.S COVID-19 vaccine or a placebo. Source: peripheral blood, taken in a trial of Ad26.COV2.S vaccine versus placebo. The CDR3 DNA sequence: TGTGCCAGCAGCCATGGACAGAAAGAAAACATTCAGTACTTC. Its protein product is CASSHGQKENIQYF.